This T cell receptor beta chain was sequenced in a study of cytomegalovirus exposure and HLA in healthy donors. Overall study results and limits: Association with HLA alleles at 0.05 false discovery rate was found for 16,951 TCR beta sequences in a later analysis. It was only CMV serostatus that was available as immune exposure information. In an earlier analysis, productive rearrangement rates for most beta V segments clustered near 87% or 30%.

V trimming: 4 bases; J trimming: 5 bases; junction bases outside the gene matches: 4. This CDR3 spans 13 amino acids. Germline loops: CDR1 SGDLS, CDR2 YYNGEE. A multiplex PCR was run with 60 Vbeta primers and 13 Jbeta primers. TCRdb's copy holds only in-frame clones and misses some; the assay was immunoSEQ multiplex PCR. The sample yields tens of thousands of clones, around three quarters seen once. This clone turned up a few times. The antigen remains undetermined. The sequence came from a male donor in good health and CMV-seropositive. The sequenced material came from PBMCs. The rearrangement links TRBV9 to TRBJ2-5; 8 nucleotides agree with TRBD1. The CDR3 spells CASSTGQGETQYF. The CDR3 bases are TGTGCCAGCAGCACAGGACAGGGTGAGACCCAGTACTTC. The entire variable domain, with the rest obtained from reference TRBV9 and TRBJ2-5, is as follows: DSGVTQTPKHLITATGQRVTLRCSPRSGDLSVYWYQQSLDQGLQFLIQYYNGEERAKGNILERFSAQQFPDLHSELNLSSLELGDSALYFCASSTGQGETQYFGPGTRLLVL.